The clone carrying this T cell receptor beta chain occurred many times. The data belong to a study of T-cell memory formation after mild COVID-19. Each CDR3 protein gets one entry after TCRdb re-called the 5' RACE reads with MiXCR. The sample holds almost 250,000 distinct CDR3 sequences; 15% are singletons and the top ten take around 2.2%. V was pared by 5 bases and J by 3 bases, with 10 bases between. This CDR3 spans 13 amino acids. Germline V CDR1 and CDR2: SGHTA, FQGTGA. Sequencing was performed on PBMCs or a T cell subset sorted from them (not recorded which). The genes are TRBV7-3 and TRBJ2-5; D is unclear. The sequence was collected from an adult woman who had mild COVID-19 (a few samples of this study predate the infection). Cell type and time point are not known. The CDR3 protein is CASSLGMKETQYF. CDR3 nucleotide sequence: TGTGCCAGCAGCCTAGGGATGAAAGAGACCCAGTACTTC.